This TCR beta chain was observed in a study of shared clonotypes between healthy human individuals. Study-level information: There were three CD4 naive, three CD4 memory, two CD8 naive and one CD8 memory plates per donor.

Findings and caveats of the study: Exclusively blood specimens were collected; tissue repertoires likely differ.

V dropped 4 bases and J dropped 8 bases, with 9 bases sitting between them. The V gene's germline CDR1 is SNHLY and CDR2 FYNNEI. This CDR3 comprises 12 residues. In the case of this clone: Its cognate antigen is unknown.

The investigators split CD4+ cells into a CD45RA+ naive subset and a CD45RA-negative memory subset. The test was conducted at deep level. The method was immunoSEQ multiplex PCR; TCRdb's version includes in-frame clones alone and lacks a portion of them. The data show some 2.1 million clones, 85% to 95% seen once. The chain joins TRBV2 to TRBJ2-1; D is unresolved. Sequenced input: naive CD4+ T cells sorted from blood. Subset denoted: CD45RA+ positively selected. This receptor was taken from a man younger than 30 in good health. CDR3 in amino acids: CASSARVDEQFF. The CDR3 nucleotides are TGTGCCAGCAGTGCACGGGTCGATGAGCAGTTCTTC.